Listed here are 26 T cell receptor beta chains from one sample, sequenced in a study of T cell changes during pregnancy in multiple sclerosis. Clones were sequenced by immunoSEQ multiplex PCR, and TCRdb holds only the in-frame ones, with some missing. The sample has under 70,000 clones; less than 95% are singletons. Sequenced material: peripheral blood, taken in the third trimester of pregnancy. These receptors were collected from a female donor in good health, enrolled as a control in a pregnancy study.

This clone was detected once. The rearrangement links TRBV7-9 to TRBJ2-3, with D perhaps matching TRBD1 (6 bases). This CDR3 is 12 amino acids long. The V end lost 2 bases, the J end lost 9 bases, and 9 bases lay between the germline ends. Germline V gene data show CDR1 as SEHNR and CDR2 as FQNEAQ (reference sequence). CDR3 coding DNA: TGTGCCAGCAGCTTAACGGGACAAACGCAGTATTTT. Translation: CASSLTGQTQYF.

The rearrangement joins TRBV5-1 to TRBJ2-7; TRBD1 aligns across 9 bases. V lost 1 base to trimming and J lost 0 bases; unmatched junction nucleotides: 5. The CDR3 loop spans 16 amino acids. The V gene's germline CDR1 is SGHRS and CDR2 YFSETQ. This CDR3 reads CASSLRTGASSYEQYF. CDR3 coding DNA: TGCGCCAGCAGCTTGAGGACAGGGGCTAGCTCCTACGAGCAGTACTTC. The full variable domain, rest sourced from reference TRBV5-1 and TRBJ2-7, is KAGVTQTPRYLIKTRGQQVTLSCSPISGHRSVSWYQQTPGQGLQFLFEYFSETQRNKGNFPGRFSGRQFSNSRSEMNVSTLELGDSALYLCASSLRTGASSYEQYFGPGTRLTVT.

This chain joins TRBV10-3 and TRBJ2-7, with D perhaps matching TRBD1 (5 bases). Germline CDR1 reads ENHRY; CDR2 reads SYGVKD. Between the trimmed V and J ends, which lost 7 bases and 1 base, there was a span of 11 bases. The CDR3 has 13 residues. The CDR3 bases are TGTGCCATCACCCCGGCAGGGTCCTACGAGCAGTACTTC. The encoded protein is CAITPAGSYEQYF.

The gene calls are TRBV5-5 and TRBJ1-5, with D possibly matching TRBD1 (6 bases). Between the trimmed V and J ends, which lost 2 bases and 5 bases, there was a span of 11 bases. This CDR3 comprises 14 residues. The germline gives CDR1 SGHKS, CDR2 YYEKEE (reference sequence). CDR3 region: CASSFSQGDQPQHF. The CDR3 DNA reads as TGTGCCAGCAGCTTCTCACAGGGTGATCAGCCCCAGCATTTT.

V and J are TRBV15 and TRBJ1-5; 8 nucleotides match TRBD1. The V segment lost 2 bases and the J segment 4 bases; nucleotides outside the gene matches: 10. The V gene's germline CDR1 is LNHNV and CDR2 YYDKDF (reference sequence). This CDR3 comprises 17 residues. The CDR3 here is CATSRRTGRGGNQPQHF. CDR3 nucleotides: TGTGCCACCAGCAGAAGGACAGGGAGGGGGGGGAATCAGCCCCAGCATTTT.

The chain links TRBV2 to TRBJ2-2, with TRBD1 matching over 8 bases. Unmatched junction bases numbered 1, after V lost 6 bases and J lost 1 base. Germline lookup yields CDR1 SNHLY and CDR2 FYNNEI. This CDR3 contains 14 residues. The CDR3 loop reads CASRGTGNTGELFF. The CDR3 DNA follows: TGTGCCAGCAGGGGGACAGGGAACACCGGGGAGCTGTTTTTT.

The chain links TRBV7-9 to TRBJ1-2, with D possibly being TRBD1 (6 bases). The V end was cut by 5 bases, the J end by 3 bases, with 19 bases between. This CDR3 region has 16 residues. CDR1 and CDR2 from the germline V gene are SEHNR and FQNEAQ (reference sequence). This chain's CDR3 is CASSPRGGAGHYGYTF. The DNA for the CDR3 is TGTGCCAGCAGCCCACGTGGGGGGGCAGGCCACTATGGCTACACCTTC.

The chain uses TRBV7-2 and TRBJ1-1; 8 bases line up with TRBD1. V trimming: 5 bases; J trimming: 0 bases; junction bases outside the gene matches: 5. Germline CDR1 SGHTA, CDR2 FQGNSA. The CDR3 runs to 15 residues. The CDR3 sequence is CASSAYRGMNTEAFF. CDR3 DNA: TGTGCCAGCAGCGCATACAGGGGGATGAACACTGAAGCTTTCTTT.

V gene TRBV19 combines with J gene TRBJ1-1; 10 bases align to TRBD1. J was trimmed by 4 bases and V by 4 bases; bases with no gene match: 12. CDR1 is LNHDA and CDR2 is SQIVND in the germline V gene (reference sequence). The CDR3 runs 17 residues. CDR3 DNA: TGTGCCAGTAGTACAACCGGGACAGGGGTATCGAGCACTGAAGCTTTCTTT. It specifies CASSTTGTGVSSTEAFF.

The chain is built from TRBV6-5 and TRBJ1-2, with TRBD1 matching over 7 bases. This CDR3 has 14 amino acids. Germline CDR1 is MNHEY and CDR2 is SVGAGI. V dropped 0 bases and J dropped 7; count of bases not matched to a gene: 5. The CDR3 DNA reads TGTGCCAGCAGTTACTCCGACACAGGGGTTGGCTACACCTTC. Protein sequence: CASSYSDTGVGYTF.

The chain uses TRBV7-2 and TRBJ2-3, with D maybe TRBD2 (5 bases). The CDR3 spans 19 residues. Germline V gene lookup returns CDR1 SGHTA and CDR2 FQGNSA. Trimming left V 6 bases short and J 0 bases short, with 25 bases between. The CDR3: CASSSNIIRTSSSTDTQYF. The CDR3 DNA follows: TGTGCCAGCAGTTCAAATATTATCAGGACTTCCTCTAGCACAGATACGCAGTATTTT.

This rearrangement joins TRBV11-2 to TRBJ2-3; D remains unclear. Germline assignment: CDR1 SGHAT and CDR2 FQNNGV. The CDR3 is made up of 13 amino acids. The V end was cut by 3 bases, the J end by 4 bases, with 8 bases between. The CDR3 spells CASSFSVPDTQYF. The CDR3, as DNA: TGTGCCAGCAGCTTCTCGGTGCCAGATACGCAGTATTTT.

The rearrangement joins TRBV30 to TRBJ2-7; possible D gene TRBD1, 6 bases. This CDR3 region has 15 residues. The germline V gene has CDR1 GTSNPN and CDR2 SVGIG (reference sequence). V lost 4 bases and J lost 3, with 19 bases in between. Here the CDR3 DNA reads TGTGCCTGGACCCCGGACCGGGACACCTACTACGAGCAGTACTTC. It encodes CAWTPDRDTYYEQYF.

The chain has TRBV27 and TRBJ2-6; tentative D call: TRBD1 (6 bases). The CDR3 loop spans 20 amino acids. Trimming took off 3 bases at V and 2 bases at J, with 23 bases between the two ends. Germline V gene data show CDR1 as MNHEY and CDR2 as SMNVEV (reference sequence). The CDR3 protein is CASSLTLEQGSFAGANVLTF. The CDR3 region has the DNA TGTGCCAGCAGTTTGACCCTAGAACAGGGTTCATTTGCTGGGGCCAACGTCCTGACTTTC.

This clone was detected once. The chain combines TRBV9 with TRBJ2-2; 12 nucleotides agree with TRBD2. The V gene's germline CDR1 is SGDLS and CDR2 YYNGEE. V shed 3 bases and J 6 bases; nucleotides not matched to a gene: 3. The CDR3 totals 15 residues. CDR3 region: CASSASGGEAGELFF. In DNA, the CDR3 is TGTGCCAGCAGCGCTAGCGGGGGGGAAGCCGGGGAGCTGTTTTTT.

The chain couples TRBV7-8 to TRBJ1-4; a possible D gene is TRBD1 (6 bases). V was trimmed by 5 bases and J by 10 bases, leaving 14 bases between them. The CDR3 is 13 amino acids. CDR1 and CDR2 (germline): SGHVS, FQNEAQ. The CDR3 nucleotides are TGTGCCAGCAGCCGGGACATTCGGGGAAAACTGTTTTTT. Amino acid sequence: CASSRDIRGKLFF.

CDR3 sequence: CASSLGAGGPFYNEQFF. As DNA, the CDR3 is TGCGCCAGCAGCTTGGGGGCGGGAGGGCCCTTCTACAATGAGCAGTTCTTC. The rearrangement joins TRBV5-1 to TRBJ2-1; 9 positions match TRBD2. From germline, CDR1 is SGHRS and CDR2 YFSETQ. V shed 0 bases and J 3 bases; nucleotides not matched to a gene: 7. The CDR3 totals 17 residues.

CDR3: CSVVGRVDLYEQYF. The CDR3 nucleotides read TGCAGCGTTGTTGGTAGAGTTGATCTGTACGAGCAGTACTTC. The J gene is TRBJ2-7, the V gene TRBV29-1; no reliable D call. Germline CDR1 SQVTM, CDR2 ANQGSEA. The CDR3 spans 14 residues. Trimming removed 4 bases from V and 4 bases from J, with 17 bases in between.

V is TRBV5-1 and J is TRBJ1-2, with a possible D match to TRBD1 (5 bases). This CDR3 is 15 amino acids long. CDR1 and CDR2 from the germline V gene are SGHRS and YFSETQ. Trimming took off 4 bases at V and 4 bases at J, with 17 bases between the two ends. CDR3 protein: CASSLQLGPAYGYTF. The CDR3 coding sequence is TGCGCCAGCAGCCTCCAACTGGGGCCAGCCTATGGCTACACCTTC.

The chain joins TRBV4-3 to TRBJ2-3; 13 bases match TRBD2. The V gene end was trimmed by 1 base and the J gene end by 2 bases; junction bases not matched to a gene: 3. The CDR3 has 17 residues. The V gene's germline CDR1 is LGHNA and CDR2 YSLEER. CDR3 amino acids: CASSQGTSGGLTDTQYF. The CDR3 DNA reads TGCGCCAGCAGCCAAGGGACTAGCGGGGGCCTCACAGATACGCAGTATTTT.

The rearrangement links TRBV13 to TRBJ1-6; 8 positions match TRBD1. CDR1 PRHDT and CDR2 FYEKMQ come from the germline V gene (reference sequence). CDR3 length: 15 residues. With 4 bases clipped from V and 8 bases from J, the junction kept 7 bases outside the gene matches. CDR3 region: CASSSRQGTYSPLHF. For the CDR3, the DNA is TGTGCCAGCAGCTCTCGACAGGGGACCTATTCACCCCTCCACTTT.

The chain has TRBV2 and TRBJ2-1; 13 positions match TRBD2. The V gene's germline CDR1 is SNHLY and CDR2 FYNNEI. The CDR3 has 15 residues. The ends lost 6 bases at V and 7 bases at J; junction bases unmatched: 6. CDR3 DNA sequence: TGTGCCAGCAGGGCCGGGACTAGCGGGATTAATGAGCAGTTCTTC. This translates into CASRAGTSGINEQFF.

The rearrangement uses TRBV7-2 and TRBJ2-7; 11 bases fit TRBD2. J was trimmed by 3 bases and V by 5 bases; bases with no gene match: 3. CDR3 length equals 14 residues. In germline, CDR1 is SGHTA, CDR2 FQGNSA. This CDR3 reads CASSGGLAGYEQYF. CDR3 sequence (DNA): TGTGCCAGCAGCGGAGGACTAGCGGGCTACGAGCAGTACTTC.

The CDR3 protein is CASSDSTSGSTDTQYF. In DNA, the CDR3 is TGTGCCAGCAGTGACTCGACTAGCGGGAGCACAGATACGCAGTATTTT. The chain uses TRBV6-4 and TRBJ2-3, with TRBD2 identical over 10 bases. V shed 0 bases, J shed 0 bases, and the junction held 0 bases outside the gene matches. Germline V gene lookup returns CDR1 MRHNA and CDR2 SNTAGT. The CDR3 totals 16 residues.

This sequence joins TRBV19 and TRBJ1-2; the D gene is possibly TRBD1 (6 bases). Germline lookup yields CDR1 LNHDA and CDR2 SQIVND (reference sequence). The CDR3 length is 16 residues. Deletions cut 7 bases from V and 2 bases from J, with 20 bases between. The CDR3 is CASTALGGLKNYGYTF. The CDR3 DNA is TGTGCCAGTACCGCTCTGGGGGGGCTCAAAAACTATGGCTACACCTTC. Complete variable domain (other parts from reference TRBV19 and TRBJ1-2): DGGITQSPKYLFRKEGQNVTLSCEQNLNHDAMYWYRQDPGQGLRLIYYSQIVNDFQKGDIAEGYSVSREKKESFPLTVTSAQKNPTAFYLCASTALGGLKNYGYTFGSGTRLTVV.

The chain employs TRBV30 and TRBJ1-6; TRBD1 agrees at 10 bases. There are 15 residues in the CDR3. Germline assignment: CDR1 GTSNPN and CDR2 SVGIG (reference sequence). V lost 4 bases and J lost 6; bases outside the gene matches: 6. The DNA of the CDR3 is TGTGCCTGGACCCGGGACAGGGGACTTAATTCACCCCTCCACTTT. Translated, it gives CAWTRDRGLNSPLHF.